The sequence of this T cell receptor beta chain was determined in a study of shared clonotypes between healthy human individuals. Study background: Three plates each covered CD4 naive and memory; CD8 naive two, CD8 memory one. Study observations and caveats: Sharing across four donors was highest in naive CD4 (about 5%) and lowest in memory CD8 (approximately 0.4%). Rarefaction curves obtained for sorted subsets showed sequencing incomplete despite large depth.

CD45RO-negative, CCR7-selected cells formed the naive CD8 fraction, which excluded terminally differentiated effector memory CD45RA+ cells. A note on this clone: What it binds is unknown.

The DNA input per sorted-subset replicate PCR was 200 ng, corresponding to tens of thousands of T cell genomes. TCRdb's copy holds only in-frame clones and misses some; the assay was immunoSEQ multiplex PCR. The data show fewer than 850,000 clones, roughly 96% seen once. The receptor was isolated from a man aged 25-45 years in good health. The sequenced material came from naive CD8+ T cells sorted from blood.

The CDR3 nucleotides are TGCAGCGTTGGAGGGAACGAGCAGTACTTC. Translating it yields CSVGGNEQYF. V is TRBV29-1 and J is TRBJ2-7; possible D gene TRBD2, 5 bases. The V end lost 4 bases, the J end lost 5 bases, and 6 bases lay between the germline ends. The CDR3 contains 10 residues. Germline V gene lookup returns CDR1 SQVTM and CDR2 ANQGSEA.